This T cell receptor beta chain was found in a study of neurological immune-mediated disorders. The cDNA came from 5'RACE, which used 10-nucleotide random UMIs. TCRdb reanalysed the 5' RACE reads using MiXCR and keeps one entry per CDR3 protein. The data contain some 22,000 distinct CDR3 sequences, around 14% of them singletons. Time point noted: technical triplicate 1. The sorted libraries started from some 970,000 CD4+ or CD8+ T cells. This clonotype was observed many times. V was shortened by 4 bases and J by 4 bases, with 11 bases between the two germline ends. The CDR3 covers 13 residues. Germline V gene data show CDR1 as SGHRS and CDR2 as YFSETQ.

The chain couples TRBV5-1 to TRBJ1-1; D call uncertain. The specimen sequenced was CD4+ T cells from blood. The clonotype originates from a female donor with HTLV-1-associated myelopathy (HAM/TSP). The CDR3 bases are TGCGCCAGCAGCCCTGACGGGCCCACTGAAGCTTTCTTT. Encoded protein: CASSPDGPTEAFF.